The 14 T cell receptor beta chains presented below share a single source sample, sequenced in a study of T cells in Graves' hyperthyroidism and ophthalmopathy (dated by TCRdb to about 2019). Receptors were amplified or captured by multiplex PCR. The sample was run on an Illumina HiSeq 2000. The TCR beta CDR3 regions were amplified from RNA transcripts. For the first round of RT-PCR on the TCR CDR3, the HTBI primer set was used together with the Qiagen OneStep RT-PCR kit. TCRdb reanalyzed the raw reads on its own, using fastp at Q25 for trimming and MiXCR for clone calling, and kept in-frame beta chains. For every CDR3 protein sequence, its rows merge into one entry that carries the most common genes and DNA. The sample yields a few hundred thousand distinct CDR3 sequences; around 16% were counted once. In total, the top ten clones hold roughly 7.4% of the sample. The sample comprised blood. These receptors were obtained from a woman under 30 with Graves' hyperthyroidism.

This clonotype has ten or more counts. The chain links TRBV28 to TRBJ1-3, with D possibly TRBD1 on 5 matching bases. V was cut by 3 bases and J by 7 bases, with 19 bases left in between. Looked up from germline, CDR1 is MDHEN and CDR2 is SYDVKM. The CDR3 length is 16 residues. This CDR3 reads CASSLGRALFWNTIYF. The DNA for the CDR3 is TGTGCCAGCAGTTTGGGCAGGGCCTTGTTCTGGAACACCATATATTTT.

This clonotype was found many times. The rearrangement links TRBV11-3 to TRBJ2-1; 10 bases line up with TRBD2. This CDR3 is 16 amino acids long. Trimming removed 7 bases from V and 2 bases from J; junction bases left unmatched: 8. CDR1 and CDR2 from the germline V gene are SGHNT and YENEEA. CDR3 protein: CASTDPGLAAYNEQFF. The CDR3 DNA follows: TGTGCCAGCACCGACCCAGGACTAGCGGCCTACAATGAGCAGTTCTTC.

This clonotype appeared many times. The gene calls are TRBV20-1 and TRBJ2-5; 9 bases map to TRBD2. V lost 0 bases and J lost 3; bases outside the gene matches: 5. This CDR3 spans 15 amino acids. The germline gives CDR1 DFQATT, CDR2 SNEGSKA (reference sequence). Here the CDR3 reads CSARDRLAGKETQYF. CDR3 bases: TGCAGTGCTAGAGATCGCCTAGCGGGGAAAGAGACCCAGTACTTC.

In this sample, this clonotype turned up many times. The gene calls are TRBV24-1 and TRBJ2-5, with D maybe TRBD1 (6 bases). Trimming removed 5 bases from V and 10 bases from J, with 25 bases in between. Looked up from germline, CDR1 is KGHDR and CDR2 is SFDVKD. CDR3 length: 16 residues. CDR3 loop: CATSAHATGFSEDQYF. CDR3 in DNA: TGTGCCACCAGTGCCCACGCGACAGGATTCTCTGAGGACCAGTACTTC.

In its sample, this clonotype was seen many times. The chain uses TRBV5-1 and TRBJ1-1; no reliable D call. CDR3 length: 15 amino acids. V was trimmed by 0 bases and J by 5 bases, leaving 14 bases between them. Germline V gene lookup returns CDR1 SGHRS and CDR2 YFSETQ. The CDR3 loop is CASSLESPGGTEAFF. CDR3 in DNA: TGCGCCAGCAGCTTGGAGTCCCCAGGAGGAACTGAAGCTTTCTTT.

This clonotype showed up just a few times. The CDR3 loop reads CASSPGRGVAGELFF. The CDR3, as DNA: TGTGCCAGCAGCCCCGGAAGGGGGGTAGCCGGGGAGCTGTTTTTT. The chain links TRBV9 to TRBJ2-2; D tentatively fits TRBD1 or TRBD2 (6 bases each). CDR3 size: 15 residues. Deletions cut 4 bases from V and 6 bases from J, with 16 bases between. Per germline, CDR1 SGDLS and CDR2 YYNGEE.

This clonotype was seen many times. The genes are TRBV6-1 and TRBJ2-7, with TRBD1 matching 10 bases. V was clipped by 7 bases and J by 3 bases; unmatched bases: 12. Germline lookup yields CDR1 MNHNS and CDR2 SASEGT. CDR3 length equals 16 residues. Written as DNA, the CDR3 is TGTGCCAGCACCCCGGGACAGGGGTTTGATCGCTACGAGCAGTACTTC. Its translation: CASTPGQGFDRYEQYF.

In its sample, this clonotype was seen a few times. The rearrangement uses TRBV7-3 and TRBJ2-3; tentative D call: TRBD2 (7 bases). Germline loops: CDR1 SGHTA, CDR2 FQGTGA. The CDR3 has 16 amino acids. Trimming stripped 4 bases from V and 6 bases from J, with 20 bases between. The CDR3 sequence: CASSSPHGGGPDTQYF. CDR3 bases: TGTGCCAGCAGCTCCCCCCATGGGGGGGGGCCGGATACGCAGTATTTT.

This clonotype was seen repeatedly, ten times or more. The J gene is TRBJ2-1, the V gene TRBV7-8, with 8 positions matching TRBD2. This CDR3 spans 14 amino acids. Germline V CDR1 and CDR2: SGHVS, FQNEAQ. The J segment lost 6 bases and the V segment lost 7 bases, leaving 8 bases of the junction unmatched. The CDR3 region has the DNA TGTGCCAGCATAGAGAAGCGGGGGACCAATGAGCAGTTCTTC. As protein: CASIEKRGTNEQFF.

This clonotype has ten or more counts. V gene TRBV20-1 combines with J gene TRBJ2-5; 9 bases match TRBD1. With V trimmed by 3 bases and J by 3 bases, 5 bases remained unmatched. Looked up from germline, CDR1 is DFQATT and CDR2 is SNEGSKA (reference sequence). The length of the CDR3 is 14 residues. CDR3 nucleotides: TGCAGTGCTAGCACACAGGGGGCTGAAGAGACCCAGTACTTC. It codes for CSASTQGAEETQYF.

This clonotype was seen at least ten times. This chain connects TRBV6-2 or TRBV6-3 to TRBJ2-7; D is possibly TRBD1 (6 bases). The CDR3 is 12 amino acids. The germline CDR1 and CDR2 sequences are MNHEY and SVGEGT. Trimming left V 6 bases short and J 4 bases short, with 10 bases between. The CDR3 here is CASRKGGYEQYF. The CDR3 bases are TGTGCCAGCAGGAAAGGGGGTTACGAGCAGTACTTC.

The chain has TRBV20-1 and TRBJ1-1, with 9 bases that match TRBD1. Unmatched junction bases numbered 10, after V lost 4 bases and J lost 4 bases. The CDR3 contains 15 residues. CDR1 and CDR2 from the germline V gene are DFQATT and SNEGSKA (reference sequence). CDR3 sequence (DNA): TGCAGTGCTAATGGGTGGGACAGGGAATCCACTGAAGCTTTCTTT. Translation: CSANGWDRESTEAFF.

This clonotype was observed at least ten times. The chain combines TRBV10-1 with TRBJ2-1; D is unclear. Germline V CDR1 and CDR2: WNHNN, SYGVQD (reference sequence). This CDR3 comprises 13 residues. Trimming removed 3 bases at V and 1 base at J, with 4 bases between. CDR3 amino acids: CASSDRSYNEQFF. In DNA form, the CDR3 reads TGCGCCAGCAGTGATCGATCCTACAATGAGCAGTTCTTC.

This chain uses TRBV20-1 with TRBJ2-5; 9 bases are shared with TRBD2. CDR3 length: 13 amino acids. Germline V gene lookup returns CDR1 DFQATT and CDR2 SNEGSKA (reference sequence). V gave up 2 bases and J gave up 5 bases; unmatched junction bases: 3. The CDR3 reads CSARWLAGETQYF. As DNA, the CDR3 is TGCAGTGCTAGATGGCTAGCGGGGGAGACCCAGTACTTC.